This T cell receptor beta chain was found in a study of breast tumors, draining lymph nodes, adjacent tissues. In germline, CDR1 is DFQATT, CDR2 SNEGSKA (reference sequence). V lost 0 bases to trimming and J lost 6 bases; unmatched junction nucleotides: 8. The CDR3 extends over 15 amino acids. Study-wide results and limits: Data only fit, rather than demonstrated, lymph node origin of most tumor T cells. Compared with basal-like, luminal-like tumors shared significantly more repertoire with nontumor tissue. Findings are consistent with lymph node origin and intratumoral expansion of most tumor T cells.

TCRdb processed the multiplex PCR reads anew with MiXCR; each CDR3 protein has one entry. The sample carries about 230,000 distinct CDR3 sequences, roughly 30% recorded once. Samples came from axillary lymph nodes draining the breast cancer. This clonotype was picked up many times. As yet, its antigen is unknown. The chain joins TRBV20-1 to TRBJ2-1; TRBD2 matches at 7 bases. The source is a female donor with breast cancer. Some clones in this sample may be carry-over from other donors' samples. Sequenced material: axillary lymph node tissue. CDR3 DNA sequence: TGCAGTGCTAGAGACGGCCGACTAGCAACCAATGAGCAGTTCTTC. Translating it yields CSARDGRLATNEQFF.